The sequence of this T cell receptor beta chain was determined in a study of cytomegalovirus exposure and HLA in healthy donors (dated by TCRdb to the late 2010s). As for the study more broadly: An earlier analysis of some 500 of the donors reported roughly 300 Gb of sequence data and 100 million to 130 million unique TCR beta sequences from 150 million to 200 million T cells. Of the 398 genotyped donors, roughly 80% were placed in the genetic ancestry cluster associated with self-reported Caucasian donors. A later analysis re-analyzed previously published TCR beta repertoires from 650 to 800 donors and added high-resolution HLA genotyping to study TCR occurrence patterns. Roughly 5 DR-DQ haplotypes were handled as single units for association and clustering, since linkage in the cohort was strong. Besides the first cohort of approximately 670 subjects, a separate validation cohort made up of 120 different subjects was used. Genome-wide SNP genotypes for about three fifths of the roughly 670 donors were used in a later genetic analysis, which treated that subset as a discovery cohort. Every discovery cohort repertoire had been produced on one sequencing platform. The study aimed to test whether cataloging public T cell receptors could reveal signatures of past pathogen exposure. Using immunosequencing, the study profiled T cell repertoires from about 610 subjects and related those repertoires to cytomegalovirus serostatus. In the later analysis, no new phenotypic data were used to find candidate immune exposures; instead, reliance was placed on TCR beta sequences and their occurrence across donors. Class I and class II HLA loci were covered by the typing at four-digit resolution. Among roughly 400 genotyped donors of the cohort, an average of approximately 250,000 unique TCR beta nucleotide sequences were sequenced per donor, roughly a sixth of them non-productive. Roughly 300 gigabases of sequencing data and approximately 85 million unique TCR sequences were included in an early release covering roughly 700 HLA-typed donors. To predict cytomegalovirus infection status, the study combined high-throughput TCR immunosequencing, statistical association of individual TCRs with disease status, and machine learning. An earlier analysis of some 500 of the donors applied high-throughput TCR beta sequencing to assess whether each TCR beta V gene segment acted as functional or pseudogenic. Typing coverage varied by locus: 629-630 donors for A, B, C, DRB1 and DQB1; around 560 for DQA1; over 600 for DPA1; approximately 490 for DPB1. Donor age, sex, ethnicity and CMV serostatus were collected together with the repertoire data. Findings and caveats that apply to the study as a whole: The classifier was reported to diagnose cytomegalovirus status with high specificity and sensitivity in both the original cohort and the validation cohort. Immune exposure information for the cohort was limited to CMV serostatus. HLA typing was unavailable for some donors at each locus, so association tests used only the typed subset. The earlier analysis of nearly 600 of the donors excluded roughly 17 rarely observed V segments, including chromosome 9 orphons, because counts were too low. Broadly in line with IMGT annotations, most TCR beta V segments showed up in productive rearrangements about 87% or about 30% of the time in an earlier analysis of 450 to 600 of the donors. Compared with equally common non-associated chains, HLA-associated TCR beta chains in a later analysis were more clonally expanded and had lower generation probabilities. A cluster of highly shared sequence variants was judged likely to be a technical artifact of the sequencing pipeline. According to the authors, the approach could potentially be generalized to other disease states and immunological phenotypes. Only TCR beta chains were sequenced in this cohort, and the absence of alpha or paired-chain data limited detectable features. A further reported finding was that TCR beta sequences accurately predicted the HLA-A and HLA-B alleles for most subjects in the first cohort. In a later analysis, most CMV-associated TCR beta chains were found to appear HLA-restricted, with HLA associations seemingly driven largely by CMV exposure. In vitro tests confirmed that a few of the cytomegalovirus-associated TCR beta chains recognize cytomegalovirus antigens. A later genetic analysis reported fewer N-insertions in productive TCRs among donors in an Asian-associated ancestry cluster than the approximately 670-donor mean. In a later genetic analysis, a missense DCLRE1C variant was associated with V-gene and J-gene trimming of TCR beta chains, and the association was replicated in an independent cohort. The 87-base-pair reads could not distinguish some IMGT-functional V segments, including TRBV6-2 and TRBV6-3, so those segments were excluded. Correlated functional status among segregating V segments might reflect linkage disequilibrium, but an unknown experimental factor could not be ruled out. In the study, some 160 TCR beta chains were listed as associated with cytomegalovirus. According to a later analysis, parvovirus B19, influenza, CMV and Epstein-Barr virus appeared linked to several top co-occurrence clusters. The presence/absence analyses assumed that sequencing depth was roughly uniform across donors, and that assumption may not be true. At a false discovery rate of 0.05, a later analysis linked roughly 17,000 TCR beta sequences to specific HLA alleles. A later analysis found that TCR association rates varied across HLA loci, with DRB1 alleles showing the most associated TCRs and HLA-C alleles the fewest. Strong co-occurrence of HLA alleles, especially DR and DQ, made assigning TCR associations to individual alleles difficult. Most TCR sequences were observed very rarely across donors, whereas some public TCRs were present in many individuals.

Libraries were constructed by the immunoSEQ multiplex PCR assay. The multiplex PCR relied on a mix of 60 forward primers for TCR Vbeta segments and 13 reverse primers for TCR Jbeta segments. A multiplex PCR assay on genomic DNA amplified the CDR3 region of rearranged TCR beta genes. The Illumina HiSeq System was used to sequence the amplified TCR beta libraries as 87-base-pair reads. In the source study's methods: In a later analysis, 77 million or so unique TCR beta chains were counted across the roughly 610 repertoires, and around 11 million of these chains were shared by at least two donors. A nearest-neighbor algorithm error-corrected the raw reads and collapsed the reads into unique sequences, merging closely related sequences to remove PCR and sequencing errors. V, D and J gene segments were assigned by aligning CDR3 sequences to IMGT reference sequences. For a sequence to be retained, at least a six-nucleotide match to both a V gene segment and a J gene segment was required. Rearrangements were called productive when the CDR3 lacked stop codons and stayed in frame with V and J; all others were non-productive. CDR3 was defined by IMGT convention, running from the second conserved V-encoded cysteine to the conserved J-encoded phenylalanine. Sequences without an unambiguous match to a single V gene segment were excluded from the earlier analysis of about 640 of the donors. An earlier analysis of several hundred of the donors classified V segments as functional when productive rearrangements were above 56.7% and as segregating when the standard deviation between donors was above 5%. To diagnose cytomegalovirus status from the catalog of TCR beta chain sequences, a statistical classification framework was built. In a later analysis, V and J genes were assigned by comparing TCR nucleotide sequences against IMGT/GENE-DB human TR gene sequences. Using the TCRdist pipeline, a later analysis assigned CDR3 sequences along with most-parsimonious VDJ recombination scenarios. A later analysis defined each TCR beta chain by its CDR3 amino acid sequence plus V-gene family, and excluded reads lacking a unique V-gene family. In a later analysis, approximately 640 highly shared, low-generation-probability nucleotide sequences were removed to address suspected cross-contamination and a sequencing artifact. In a later analysis, a clonal expansion index for each public chain was calculated from normalized within-repertoire ranks of inferred template counts. In a later analysis, generation probabilities were computed with a VDJ recombination model fitted to out-of-frame rearrangements, and the resulting probabilities were checked against IGoR. A later analysis scored TCR-TCR, TCR-HLA and TCR-CMV co-occurrence with hypergeometric tests, applying a repertoire-size bias correction to TCR pairs. False discovery rates were estimated in a later analysis by permuting HLA or CMV assignments 20 times. In a later analysis, co-occurring TCRs were grouped with DBSCAN, and TCRdist sequence similarity was added when clustering was performed within HLA-allele-positive subsets. Repertoires with fewer than 30,000 or more than 120,000 public chains were left out of co-occurrence clustering, as were about five repertoires with anomalous nucleotide sharing. The table comes from immuneACCESS by way of TCRdb, which keeps in-frame sequences with V and J called. Part of the clones is missing from these tables; in studies checked, under half for an unresolved V gene and the rest for unknown reasons. From that table come the V and J calls and clone size; the DNA was used to work out D and trimming. The sample records 100,000 or so clones, 13% to 15% of which are singletons. 0.83% of the sample rests with the top ten.

The cohort comprised several hundred healthy bone marrow donors. All cohort members were sampled while nominally healthy, although unrecorded immune exposures were likely present. The donor tested CMV seronegative and was one of the 352 seronegative cohort members. A peripheral blood sample was collected from each donor, and TCR beta sequencing was performed on peripheral blood mononuclear cells. Genomic DNA was extracted from the blood cell samples with the Qiagen DNeasy Blood Extraction Kit. The germline V gene (reference sequence) supplies CDR1 MNHNY and CDR2 SVGAGI. V lost 2 bases and J lost 10 bases; the stretch between them is 9 bases long. The CDR3 measures 13 amino acids from cysteine to phenylalanine. Only the CDR3 DNA stays, 39 bases, in frame from base 1. About this clone itself: Which antigen it targets is not known. Per-base qualities were not stored, and no clone one base away is much larger.

Recombination connected TRBV6-6 to TRBJ1-6, and possibly TRBD1, on 6 matching bases. This clonotype was obtained from a female donor in good health and CMV-seronegative. The sequencing sample was made of PBMCs. The CDR3 protein sequence reads: CASSYPDSSPLHF. In nucleotides, the sequence is TGTGCCAGCAGTTACCCGGACAGCTCACCCCTCCACTTT.